One and the same sample provided the 3 T cell receptor beta chains below, sequenced in a study of cytomegalovirus exposure and HLA in healthy donors (dated by TCRdb to about 2017). Libraries were made using the immunoSEQ multiplex PCR assay. The multiplex PCR relied on a mix of 60 forward primers for TCR Vbeta segments and 13 reverse primers for TCR Jbeta segments. TCRdb mirrors the immuneACCESS table, restricted to in-frame sequences. Some clones are absent from its copies; in checked studies, under half trace to an unresolved V gene, and the reason for the others is unknown. The sample includes around 190,000 clones, with approximately 85% observed a single time. Approximately 1.8% of the sample rests with the top ten. The material sequenced was PBMCs. The receptors originated from a man aged 18 to 30 in good health and CMV-seronegative.

This chain links TRBV27 with TRBJ2-1; the D gene is possibly TRBD2 (6 bases). Germline V lookup: CDR1 MNHEY, CDR2 SMNVEV (reference sequence). This CDR3 spans 15 amino acids. V was clipped by 7 bases and J by 1 base, with 14 bases between them. The CDR3 loop reads CASTLSRGSYNEQFF. The CDR3 DNA follows: TGTGCCAGCACCTTAAGTCGGGGGTCCTACAATGAGCAGTTCTTC.

The V and J genes are TRBV27 and TRBJ2-5; 10 positions match TRBD2. The CDR3 contains 22 residues. The germline CDR1 and CDR2 sequences are MNHEY and SMNVEV (reference sequence). Trimming cost V 3 bases and J 3 bases; bases outside gene matches: 25. CDR3 sequence reads: CASSLLTVLAGEFTLTKETQYF. CDR3 nucleotide sequence: TGTGCCAGCAGTTTGCTCACGGTCCTAGCGGGAGAGTTCACCCTAACTAAAGAGACCCAGTACTTC.

V gene TRBV27 combines with J gene TRBJ2-3; the match to TRBD2 covers 7 bases. In germline, CDR1 is MNHEY, CDR2 SMNVEV (reference sequence). The CDR3 loop spans 17 amino acids. The V and J ends lost 6 bases and 0 bases, in that order; junction bases with no gene match: 12. This CDR3 is CASRRRTSAISTDTQYF. As DNA, the CDR3 is TGTGCCAGCAGACGAAGAACTAGCGCGATAAGCACAGATACGCAGTATTTT.